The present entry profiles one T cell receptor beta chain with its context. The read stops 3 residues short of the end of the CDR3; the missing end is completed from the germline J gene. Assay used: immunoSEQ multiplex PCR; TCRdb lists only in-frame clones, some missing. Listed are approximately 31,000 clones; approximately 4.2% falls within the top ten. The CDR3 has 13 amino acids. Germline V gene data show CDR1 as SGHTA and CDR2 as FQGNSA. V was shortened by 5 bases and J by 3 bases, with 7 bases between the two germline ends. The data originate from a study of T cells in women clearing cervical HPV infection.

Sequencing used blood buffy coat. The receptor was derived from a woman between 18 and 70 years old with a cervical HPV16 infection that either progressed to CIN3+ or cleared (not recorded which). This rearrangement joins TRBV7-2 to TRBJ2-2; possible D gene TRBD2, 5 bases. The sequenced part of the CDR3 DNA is TGTGCCAGCAGCCAGGAGGACACCGGGGAG. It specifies CASSQEDTGE. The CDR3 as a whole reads CASSQEDTGELFF.